This T cell receptor beta chain was sequenced during a study of T cell responses to AZD1222 COVID-19 vaccine. Germline CDR1 and CDR2: SGDLS and YYNGEE. Deletions cut 1 base from V and 8 bases from J, with 15 bases between. The CDR3 is made up of 15 amino acids. TCRdb's copy holds only in-frame clones and misses some; the assay was immunoSEQ multiplex PCR. The sample comprises roughly 120,000 clones, roughly 90% of which are singletons, and roughly 6.9% rests with the top ten. The sequence came from an adult who received the AZD1222 COVID-19 vaccine. The chain recombines TRBV9 with TRBJ1-4; D uncertain. Source: peripheral blood, taken 28 days after the second AZD1222 dose. The CDR3 spells CASSVNTLGKEKLFF. The CDR3 DNA is TGTGCCAGCAGCGTAAATACTTTGGGGAAAGAAAAACTGTTTTTT.